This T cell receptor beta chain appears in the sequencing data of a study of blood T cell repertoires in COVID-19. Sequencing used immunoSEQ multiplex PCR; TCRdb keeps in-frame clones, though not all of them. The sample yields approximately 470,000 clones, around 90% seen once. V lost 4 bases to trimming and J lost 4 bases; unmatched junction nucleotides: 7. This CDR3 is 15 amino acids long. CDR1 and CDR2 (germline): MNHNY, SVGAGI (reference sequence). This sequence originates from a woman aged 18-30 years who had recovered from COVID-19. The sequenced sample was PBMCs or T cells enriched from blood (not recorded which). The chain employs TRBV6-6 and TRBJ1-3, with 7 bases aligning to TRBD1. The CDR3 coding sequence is TGTGCCAGCAGTTTTCAGGGGGTAGGGGGAAACACCATATATTTT. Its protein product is CASSFQGVGGNTIYF.